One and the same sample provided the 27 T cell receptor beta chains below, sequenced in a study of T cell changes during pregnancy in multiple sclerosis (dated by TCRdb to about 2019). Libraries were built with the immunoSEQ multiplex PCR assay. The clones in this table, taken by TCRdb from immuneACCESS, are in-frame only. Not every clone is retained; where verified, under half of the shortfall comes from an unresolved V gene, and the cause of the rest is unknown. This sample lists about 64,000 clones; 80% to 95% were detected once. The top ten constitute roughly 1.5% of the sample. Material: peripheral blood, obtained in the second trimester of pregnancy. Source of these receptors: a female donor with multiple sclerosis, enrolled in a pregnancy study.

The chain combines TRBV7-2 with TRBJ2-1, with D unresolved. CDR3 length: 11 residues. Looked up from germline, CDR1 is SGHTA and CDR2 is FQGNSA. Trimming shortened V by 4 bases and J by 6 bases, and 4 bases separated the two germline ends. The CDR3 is CASSSLNEQFF. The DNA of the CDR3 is TGTGCCAGCAGCTCACTCAATGAGCAGTTCTTC.

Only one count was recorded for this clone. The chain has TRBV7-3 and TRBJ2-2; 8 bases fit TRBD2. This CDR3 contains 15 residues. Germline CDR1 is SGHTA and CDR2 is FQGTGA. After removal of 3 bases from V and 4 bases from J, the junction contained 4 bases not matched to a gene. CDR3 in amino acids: CASSLQRGITGELFF. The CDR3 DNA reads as TGTGCCAGCAGCTTGCAGCGGGGGATCACCGGGGAGCTGTTTTTT.

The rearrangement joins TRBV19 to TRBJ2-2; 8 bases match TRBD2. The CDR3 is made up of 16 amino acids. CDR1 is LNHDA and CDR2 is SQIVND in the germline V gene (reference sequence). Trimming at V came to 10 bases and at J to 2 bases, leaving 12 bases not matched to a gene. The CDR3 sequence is CATEGSGSSNTGELFF. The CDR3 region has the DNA TGTGCCACCGAGGGGAGCGGGAGTAGCAACACCGGGGAGCTGTTTTTT.

CDR3 nucleotide sequence: TGTGCCAGCAAGAGGGGGCGCGAGTATGGCTACACCTTC. Translating gives CASKRGREYGYTF. V usage is TRBV25-1 and J usage is TRBJ1-2, with TRBD1 identical over 7 bases. Losses at the gene ends were 7 bases for V and 5 bases for J; bases not matched to a gene: 7. In germline, CDR1 is MGHDK, CDR2 SYGVNS. The CDR3 is 13 residues long.

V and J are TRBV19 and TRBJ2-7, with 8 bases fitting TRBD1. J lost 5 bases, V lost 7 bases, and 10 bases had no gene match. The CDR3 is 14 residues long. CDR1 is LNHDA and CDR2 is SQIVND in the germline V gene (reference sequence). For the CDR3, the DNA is TGTGCCAGTACTCGGACAGGGAATAAGAACGAGCAGTACTTC. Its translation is CASTRTGNKNEQYF.

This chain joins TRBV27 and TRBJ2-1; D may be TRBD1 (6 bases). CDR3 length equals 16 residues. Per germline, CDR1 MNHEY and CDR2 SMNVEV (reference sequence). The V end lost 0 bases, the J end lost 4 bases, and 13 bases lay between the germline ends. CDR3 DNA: TGTGCCAGCAGTTTATCAACAGGGTATGCATACAATGAGCAGTTCTTC. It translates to CASSLSTGYAYNEQFF.

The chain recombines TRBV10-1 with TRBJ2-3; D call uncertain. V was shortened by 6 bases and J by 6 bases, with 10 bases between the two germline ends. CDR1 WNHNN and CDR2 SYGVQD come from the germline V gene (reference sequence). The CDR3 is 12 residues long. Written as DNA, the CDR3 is TGCGCCAGCAGCCCCTCCCGGGATACGCAGTATTTT. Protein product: CASSPSRDTQYF.

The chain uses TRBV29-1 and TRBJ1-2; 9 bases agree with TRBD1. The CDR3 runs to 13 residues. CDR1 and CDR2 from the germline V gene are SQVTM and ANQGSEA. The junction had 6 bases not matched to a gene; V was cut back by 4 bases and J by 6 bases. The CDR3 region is CSVVDRGVDGYTF. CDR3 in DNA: TGCAGCGTTGTGGACAGGGGTGTCGATGGCTACACCTTC. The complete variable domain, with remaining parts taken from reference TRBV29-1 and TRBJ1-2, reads SAVISQKPSRDICQRGTSLTIQCQVDSQVTMMFWYRQQPGQSLTLIATANQGSEATYESGFVIDKFPISRPNLTFSTLTVSNMSPEDSSIYLCSVVDRGVDGYTFGSGTRLTVV.

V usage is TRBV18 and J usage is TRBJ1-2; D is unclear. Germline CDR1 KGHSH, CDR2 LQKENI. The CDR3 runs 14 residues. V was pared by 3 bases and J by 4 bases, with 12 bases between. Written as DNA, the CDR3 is TGTGCCAGCTCACCGTTGCCCGCGATCTATGGCTACACCTTC. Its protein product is CASSPLPAIYGYTF.

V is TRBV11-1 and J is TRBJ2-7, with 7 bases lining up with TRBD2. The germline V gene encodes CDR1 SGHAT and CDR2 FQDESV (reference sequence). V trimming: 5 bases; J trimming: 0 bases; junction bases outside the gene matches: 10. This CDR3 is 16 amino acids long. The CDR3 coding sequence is TGTGCCAGCAGCCTTGCTAGCGGCTCCACCTCCTACGAGCAGTACTTC. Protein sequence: CASSLASGSTSYEQYF.

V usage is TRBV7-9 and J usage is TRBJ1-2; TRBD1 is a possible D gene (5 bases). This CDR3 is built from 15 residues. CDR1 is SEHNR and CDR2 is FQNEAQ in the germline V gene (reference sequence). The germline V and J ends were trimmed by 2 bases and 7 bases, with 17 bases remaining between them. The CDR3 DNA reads TGTGCCAGCAGCTTAAAGGGTCAGGGCTGGTCTGGCTACACCTTC. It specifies CASSLKGQGWSGYTF.

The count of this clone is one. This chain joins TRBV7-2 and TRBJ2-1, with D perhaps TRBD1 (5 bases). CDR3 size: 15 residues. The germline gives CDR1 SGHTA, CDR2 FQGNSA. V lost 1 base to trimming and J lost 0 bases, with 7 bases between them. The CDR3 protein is CASSLEGASYNEQFF. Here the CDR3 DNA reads TGTGCCAGCAGCTTAGAAGGGGCCTCCTACAATGAGCAGTTCTTC.

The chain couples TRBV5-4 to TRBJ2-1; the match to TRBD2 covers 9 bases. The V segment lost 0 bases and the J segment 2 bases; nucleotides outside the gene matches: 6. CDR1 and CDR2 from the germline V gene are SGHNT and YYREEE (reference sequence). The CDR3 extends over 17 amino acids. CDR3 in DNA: TGTGCCAGCAGCTTGGCCTTGGGCGGGAGGGCCTACAATGAGCAGTTCTTC. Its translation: CASSLALGGRAYNEQFF.

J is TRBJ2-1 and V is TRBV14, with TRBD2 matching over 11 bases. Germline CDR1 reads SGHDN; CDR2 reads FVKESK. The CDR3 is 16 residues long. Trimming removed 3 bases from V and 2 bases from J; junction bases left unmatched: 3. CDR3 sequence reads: CASSHLAGGTYNEQFF. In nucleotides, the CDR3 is TGTGCCAGCAGCCACCTAGCGGGGGGTACCTACAATGAGCAGTTCTTC.

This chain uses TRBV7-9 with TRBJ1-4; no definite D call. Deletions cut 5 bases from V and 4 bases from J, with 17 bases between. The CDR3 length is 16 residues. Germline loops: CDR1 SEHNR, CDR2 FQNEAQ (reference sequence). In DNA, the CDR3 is TGTGCCAGCAGCCGGCGGGGAACCGGTCATAATGAAAAACTGTTTTTT. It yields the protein CASSRRGTGHNEKLFF.

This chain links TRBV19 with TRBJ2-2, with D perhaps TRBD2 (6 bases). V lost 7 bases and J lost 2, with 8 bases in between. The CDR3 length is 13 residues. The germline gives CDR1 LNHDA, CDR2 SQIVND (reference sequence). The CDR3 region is CASTGVNTGELFF. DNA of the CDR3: TGTGCCAGTACGGGGGTAAACACCGGGGAGCTGTTTTTT. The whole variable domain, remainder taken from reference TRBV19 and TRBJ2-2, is DGGITQSPKYLFRKEGQNVTLSCEQNLNHDAMYWYRQDPGQGLRLIYYSQIVNDFQKGDIAEGYSVSREKKESFPLTVTSAQKNPTAFYLCASTGVNTGELFFGEGSRLTVL.

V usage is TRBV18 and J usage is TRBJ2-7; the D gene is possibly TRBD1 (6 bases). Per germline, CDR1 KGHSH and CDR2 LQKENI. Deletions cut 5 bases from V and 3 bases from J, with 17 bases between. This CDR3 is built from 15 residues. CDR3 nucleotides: TGTGCCAGCTCAGAAGGACAGCCGGCCCTCTACGAGCAGTACTTC. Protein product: CASSEGQPALYEQYF.

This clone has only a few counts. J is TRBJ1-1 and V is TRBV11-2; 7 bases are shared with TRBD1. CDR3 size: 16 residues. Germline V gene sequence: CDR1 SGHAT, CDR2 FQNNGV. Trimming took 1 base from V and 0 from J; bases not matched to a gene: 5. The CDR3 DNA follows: TGTGCCAGCAGCTTAGGCCCGACAGGGCTGAACACTGAAGCTTTCTTT. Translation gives CASSLGPTGLNTEAFF.

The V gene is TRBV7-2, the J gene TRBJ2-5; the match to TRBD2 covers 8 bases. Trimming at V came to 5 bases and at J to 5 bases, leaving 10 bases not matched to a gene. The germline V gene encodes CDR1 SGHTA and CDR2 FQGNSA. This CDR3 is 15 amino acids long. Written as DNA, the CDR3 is TGTGCCAGCAGCCCCCAGGCGGGAGGAAAGGAGACCCAGTACTTC. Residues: CASSPQAGGKETQYF.

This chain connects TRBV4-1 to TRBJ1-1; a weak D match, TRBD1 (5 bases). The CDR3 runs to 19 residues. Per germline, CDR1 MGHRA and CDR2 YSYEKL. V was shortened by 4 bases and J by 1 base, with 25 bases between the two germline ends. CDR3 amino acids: CASSPQMGVGARGNTEAFF. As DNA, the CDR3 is TGCGCCAGCAGCCCCCAAATGGGTGTAGGGGCGCGAGGGAACACTGAAGCTTTCTTT.

This chain's CDR3 is CSAQREGSYEQYF. Written as DNA, the CDR3 is TGCAGCGCCCAGCGGGAGGGGTCCTACGAGCAGTACTTC. The rearrangement uses TRBV29-1 and TRBJ2-7, with TRBD2 matching over 10 bases. CDR1 and CDR2 (germline): SQVTM, ANQGSEA. The junction had 4 bases not matched to a gene; V was cut back by 7 bases and J by 1 base. This CDR3 contains 13 residues.

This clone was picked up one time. The CDR3 DNA reads as TGTGCCTCCGGCCGCGGTCCCGTCTCTGCTAATGAAAAACTGTTTTTT. Encoded protein: CASGRGPVSANEKLFF. The chain couples TRBV30 to TRBJ1-4; D is undetermined. The germline V gene encodes CDR1 GTSNPN and CDR2 SVGIG (reference sequence). The CDR3 is made up of 16 amino acids. V was trimmed by 7 bases and J by 3 bases, leaving 21 bases between them.

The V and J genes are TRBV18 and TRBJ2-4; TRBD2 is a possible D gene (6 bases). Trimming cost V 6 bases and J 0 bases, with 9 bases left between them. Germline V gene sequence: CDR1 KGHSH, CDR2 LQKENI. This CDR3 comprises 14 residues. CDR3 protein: CASSPAGAKNIQYF. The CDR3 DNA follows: TGTGCCAGCTCCCCAGCGGGAGCCAAAAACATTCAGTACTTC.

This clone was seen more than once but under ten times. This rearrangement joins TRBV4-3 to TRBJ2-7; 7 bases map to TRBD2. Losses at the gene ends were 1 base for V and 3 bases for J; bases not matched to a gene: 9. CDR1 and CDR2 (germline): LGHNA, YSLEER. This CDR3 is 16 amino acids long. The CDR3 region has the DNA TGCGCCAGCAGCCAAGGATTAGGCGGGAGTTACTACGAGCAGTACTTC. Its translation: CASSQGLGGSYYEQYF.

The CDR3 loop is CASSPWTGNDNEQFF. The CDR3 nucleotides read TGTGCCAGCAGCCCCTGGACAGGGAACGACAATGAGCAGTTCTTC. This rearrangement joins TRBV9 to TRBJ2-1; 8 bases agree with TRBD1. The CDR3 sequence is 15 residues long. CDR1 SGDLS and CDR2 YYNGEE come from the germline V gene. J gave up 5 bases and V 4 bases, and 8 bases lay outside the gene matches. The variable domain in full, completed from reference TRBV9 and TRBJ2-1, reads DSGVTQTPKHLITATGQRVTLRCSPRSGDLSVYWYQQSLDQGLQFLIQYYNGEERAKGNILERFSAQQFPDLHSELNLSSLELGDSALYFCASSPWTGNDNEQFFGPGTRLTVL.

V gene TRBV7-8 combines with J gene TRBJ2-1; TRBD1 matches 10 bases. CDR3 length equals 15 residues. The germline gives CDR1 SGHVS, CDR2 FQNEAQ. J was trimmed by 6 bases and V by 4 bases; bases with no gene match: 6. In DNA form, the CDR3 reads TGTGCCAGCAGCTCCCCGGACAGGGGGGGCAATGAGCAGTTCTTC. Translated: CASSSPDRGGNEQFF.

The DNA of the CDR3 is TGTGCCAGCTCACGTGACAGGGGGCATGGCTACACCTTC. Its protein product is CASSRDRGHGYTF. This chain uses TRBV18 with TRBJ1-2; 10 bases match TRBD1. J was trimmed by 6 bases and V by 4 bases; bases with no gene match: 2. In germline, CDR1 is KGHSH, CDR2 LQKENI. This CDR3 has 13 residues.